Shown below are 27 T cell receptor beta chains from a single sample sequenced in a study of blood T cell repertoires in COVID-19. Assay: immunoSEQ multiplex PCR; the TCRdb copy retains only in-frame clones and omits some. Here the sample spans about 100,000 clones, about nine tenths being singletons. Sequencing was performed on peripheral blood. These receptor sequences come from a man between 65 and 85 years old with acute or convalescent COVID-19.

V is TRBV7-2 and J is TRBJ2-5, with D possibly being TRBD2 (7 bases). CDR1 and CDR2 (germline): SGHTA, FQGNSA. The CDR3 is made up of 15 amino acids. V was pared by 1 base and J by 5 bases, with 14 bases between. The CDR3 bases are TGTGCCAGCAGCTTAGGAGGGGGGGGCATGGAGACCCAGTACTTC. It translates to CASSLGGGGMETQYF.

This clone appeared a single time. The chain uses TRBV5-1 and TRBJ2-7, with a tentative D call TRBD2 (7 bases). V shed 2 bases and J shed 5 bases, with 14 bases lying between them. Per germline, CDR1 SGHRS and CDR2 YFSETQ. The CDR3 sequence is 14 residues long. The CDR3 DNA reads TGCGCCAGCAGCTTAGAGAGGGGGAGGGACGAGCAGTACTTC. Amino acids: CASSLERGRDEQYF.

The gene calls are TRBV3-1 (or the pseudogene TRBV3-2) and TRBJ2-7; D not certain. This CDR3 is built from 13 residues. Germline V lookup: CDR1 LGHDT, CDR2 YNNKEL (reference sequence). The ends were cut back, 4 bases at V and 10 bases at J, with 17 bases in the middle. The CDR3 sequence is CASSLQTSSSQYF. As DNA, the CDR3 is TGTGCCAGCAGCCTTCAGACATCCTCCAGTCAGTACTTC.

The chain carries TRBV7-3 and TRBJ2-3, with D tentatively TRBD1 (6 bases). V lost 1 base and J lost 8, with 19 bases in between. The CDR3 consists of 16 residues. CDR1 and CDR2 (germline): SGHTA, FQGTGA. CDR3 residues: CASSLMATGPLGTQYF. The CDR3, as DNA: TGTGCCAGCAGCTTAATGGCGACAGGCCCCTTGGGTACGCAGTATTTT.

CDR3 DNA sequence: TGTGCCAGCTCAGCCGTAGGGACTGGCAATCAGCCCCAGCATTTT. Protein: CASSAVGTGNQPQHF. The V gene is TRBV18, the J gene TRBJ1-5; the D gene is possibly TRBD1 (5 bases). The CDR3 is 15 amino acids. V lost 5 bases and J 2 bases, leaving 13 bases between the germline ends. The V gene's germline CDR1 is KGHSH and CDR2 LQKENI.

This clone was counted once. Other DNA sequences in the sample encode the same CDR3. The rearrangement links TRBV12-3 or TRBV12-4 to TRBJ2-5; tentatively, D is TRBD2 (6 bases). The CDR3 contains 12 residues. With 3 bases removed from V and 5 bases from J, the gap between germline ends came to 7 bases. CDR3 loop: CASSFGGETQYF. Written as DNA, the CDR3 is TGTGCCAGCAGTTTTGGGGGGGAGACCCAGTACTTC.

The chain joins TRBV15 to TRBJ1-6; D not certain. The CDR3 sequence is 15 residues long. Germline values: CDR1 LNHNV, CDR2 YYDKDF (reference sequence). Trimming shortened V by 1 base and J by 4 bases, and 8 bases separated the two germline ends. Written as DNA, the CDR3 is TGTGCCACCAGCAGAGGCAGAGGGTATAATTCACCCCTCCACTTT. Amino acid sequence: CATSRGRGYNSPLHF. Variable domain in full (rest from reference TRBV15 and TRBJ1-6): DAMVIQNPRYQVTQFGKPVTLSCSQTLNHNVMYWYQQKSSQAPKLLFHYYDKDFNNEADTPDNFQSRRPNTSFCFLDIRSPGLGDTAMYLCATSRGRGYNSPLHFGNGTRLTVT.

The chain has TRBV29-1 and TRBJ1-5; D might be TRBD1 (5 bases). The length of the CDR3 is 12 residues. Per germline, CDR1 SQVTM and CDR2 ANQGSEA. The ends were cut back, 8 bases at V and 9 bases at J, with 17 bases in the middle. CDR3 nucleotide sequence: TGCAGCATCAGGGATGGGGTAGGGCCCCAGCATTTT. This sequence encodes CSIRDGVGPQHF.

The chain carries TRBV13 and TRBJ1-5, with D maybe TRBD1 (6 bases). The V end lost 3 bases, the J end lost 2 bases, and 14 bases lay between the germline ends. Per germline, CDR1 PRHDT and CDR2 FYEKMQ (reference sequence). The CDR3 extends over 16 amino acids. The CDR3 protein is CASSFGGGRRNQPQHF. The CDR3 DNA is TGTGCCAGCAGCTTCGGGGGCGGGAGACGCAATCAGCCCCAGCATTTT.

The chain couples TRBV6-5 to TRBJ2-7; 7 bases match TRBD2. Germline lookup yields CDR1 MNHEY and CDR2 SVGAGI. This CDR3 contains 14 residues. The ends lost 7 bases at V and 0 bases at J; junction bases unmatched: 6. The CDR3 DNA reads as TGTGCCAGCACCGCCGGGGGGACCTCCTACGAGCAGTACTTC. This translates into CASTAGGTSYEQYF.

This clone was seen a few times. The chain combines TRBV7-2 with TRBJ2-1; 10 positions match TRBD2. The CDR3 is made up of 12 amino acids. Trimming at V came to 5 bases and at J to 10 bases, leaving 2 bases not matched to a gene. Looked up from germline, CDR1 is SGHTA and CDR2 is FQGNSA. Here the CDR3 DNA reads TGTGCCAGCAGCCAGGGACTAGCGGAGCAGTTCTTC. Translating it yields CASSQGLAEQFF.

This clone was counted only a few times. This chain uses TRBV29-1 with TRBJ1-3; D may be TRBD1 (6 bases). V dropped 6 bases and J dropped 4 bases, with 13 bases sitting between them. Germline CDR1 and CDR2: SQVTM and ANQGSEA. This CDR3 is built from 13 residues. CDR3 amino acids: CSVTGSAGNTIYF. In DNA form, the CDR3 reads TGCAGCGTCACAGGGTCCGCAGGAAACACCATATATTTT.

This rearrangement joins TRBV9 to TRBJ1-1; D is perhaps TRBD1 (5 bases). CDR3 length: 14 residues. Trimming took off 2 bases at V and 0 bases at J, with 8 bases between the two ends. Germline CDR1 is SGDLS and CDR2 is YYNGEE. CDR3 DNA sequence: TGTGCCAGCAGCGTGGGACTTATGAACACTGAAGCTTTCTTT. Encoded protein: CASSVGLMNTEAFF.

This sequence joins TRBV6-6 and TRBJ1-4; 8 bases are shared with TRBD1. The V gene's germline CDR1 is MNHNY and CDR2 SVGAGI (reference sequence). There are 15 residues in the CDR3. The J segment lost 4 bases and the V segment lost 5 bases, leaving 6 bases of the junction unmatched. The DNA of the CDR3 is TGTGCCAGCAGTGATCAGGGGGCGGGTAATGAAAAACTGTTTTTT. Its translation: CASSDQGAGNEKLFF.

This rearrangement joins TRBV6-5 to TRBJ1-5; D is perhaps TRBD1 (5 bases). The germline CDR1 and CDR2 sequences are MNHEY and SVGAGI. The CDR3 extends over 15 amino acids. The germline V and J ends were trimmed by 0 bases and 5 bases, with 11 bases remaining between them. CDR3 DNA: TGTGCCAGCAGTTACTCTTCTACCAGGGATCAGCCCCAGCATTTT. Its protein is CASSYSSTRDQPQHF.

This clone was recorded only once. This chain connects TRBV19 to TRBJ1-2, with D unclear. CDR1 and CDR2 (germline): LNHDA, SQIVND (reference sequence). There are 16 residues in the CDR3. Trimming left V 3 bases short and J 8 bases short, with 22 bases between. For the CDR3, the DNA is TGTGCCAGTAGTATTGTCAAGGCAGGCGTAAGGAAAGGCTACACCTTC. This codes for CASSIVKAGVRKGYTF.

This clone was seen a handful of times. This chain joins TRBV4-1 and TRBJ1-6; D is uncertain. CDR3 length: 13 amino acids. In germline, CDR1 is MGHRA, CDR2 YSYEKL. Trimming stripped 0 bases from V and 8 bases from J, with 5 bases between. CDR3 protein: CASSQDRYSPLHF. The CDR3 DNA sequence: TGCGCCAGCAGCCAAGACAGATATTCACCCCTCCACTTT.

The chain has TRBV12-3 or TRBV12-4 and TRBJ1-1; weak D call: TRBD1 (6 bases). CDR3 length equals 12 residues. V was shortened by 6 bases and J by 9 bases, with 14 bases between the two germline ends. The CDR3 region is CASSLSDSKAFF. The CDR3 coding sequence is TGTGCCAGCAGCCTTTCGGACAGTAAAGCTTTCTTT.

V and J are TRBV6-5 and TRBJ1-5; TRBD1 is a possible D gene (6 bases). Per germline, CDR1 MNHEY and CDR2 SVGAGI. The V gene lost 9 bases and the J gene lost 0 bases, with 9 bases spanning the gap. The length of the CDR3 is 13 residues. The CDR3 reads CASRTDSNQPQHF. CDR3 DNA: TGTGCCAGTAGGACAGATAGCAATCAGCCCCAGCATTTT.

The V gene is TRBV6-5, the J gene TRBJ1-1; 7 nucleotides agree with TRBD1. V lost 4 bases, J lost 8 bases, and 10 bases stayed unmatched. The CDR3 is 14 amino acids. Germline loops: CDR1 MNHEY, CDR2 SVGAGI. For the CDR3, the DNA is TGTGCCAGCAGTTTCCGACAGGGCAGGTCCGAAGCTTTCTTT. Amino acids: CASSFRQGRSEAFF.

The CDR3, as DNA: TGTGCCAGCACCAGGACAGGGCCTTACGGCTACACCTTC. Its protein is CASTRTGPYGYTF. This chain links TRBV18 with TRBJ1-2, with TRBD1 matching over 8 bases. CDR3 size: 13 residues. The germline gives CDR1 KGHSH, CDR2 LQKENI. J was trimmed by 8 bases and V by 8 bases; bases with no gene match: 10. Complete variable domain (other parts from reference TRBV18 and TRBJ1-2): NAGVMQNPRHLVRRRGQEARLRCSPMKGHSHVYWYRQLPEEGLKFMVYLQKENIIDESGMPKERFSAEFPKEGPSILRIQQVVRGDSAAYFCASTRTGPYGYTFGSGTRLTVV.

The gene calls are TRBV6-1 and TRBJ1-5, with no clear D. CDR1 is MNHNS, CDR2 SASEGT, per germline. The V end lost 5 bases, the J end lost 0 bases, and 11 bases lay between the germline ends. The CDR3 spans 15 residues. The CDR3 spells CASSFTENSNQPQHF. In DNA form, the CDR3 reads TGTGCCAGCAGTTTTACAGAAAATAGCAATCAGCCCCAGCATTTT.

The gene calls are TRBV5-1 and TRBJ1-6; D unresolved. Germline V gene data show CDR1 as SGHRS and CDR2 as YFSETQ. The CDR3 runs to 13 residues. V shed 0 bases and J shed 8 bases, with 6 bases lying between them. The CDR3 protein is CASSLDPDSPLHF. In DNA form, the CDR3 reads TGCGCCAGCAGCTTGGATCCAGATTCACCCCTCCACTTT.

This clone was seen a single time. The chain joins TRBV18 to TRBJ2-7, with TRBD1 matching 7 bases. The CDR3 covers 14 residues. The V gene's germline CDR1 is KGHSH and CDR2 LQKENI. V shed 6 bases, J shed 3 bases, and the junction held 8 bases outside the gene matches. CDR3 residues: CASSRSQGYYEQYF. CDR3 in DNA: TGTGCCAGCTCCCGATCACAGGGGTACTACGAGCAGTACTTC.

V gene TRBV30 combines with J gene TRBJ1-1; D not resolved. Germline CDR1 reads GTSNPN; CDR2 reads SVGIG (reference sequence). The CDR3 consists of 12 residues. Trimming shortened V by 1 base and J by 3 bases, and 6 bases separated the two germline ends. The CDR3 DNA reads TGTGCCTGGAGTGGTAGCTACACTGAAGCTTTCTTT. It codes for CAWSGSYTEAFF.

A single count supports this clone. The rearrangement links TRBV3-1 (or the pseudogene TRBV3-2) to TRBJ1-6, with no clear D. Per germline, CDR1 LGHDT and CDR2 YNNKEL (reference sequence). V gave up 1 base and J gave up 11 bases, with 15 bases separating them. The CDR3 loop spans 15 amino acids. CDR3 region: CASSQGKGLGTPLHF. CDR3 DNA sequence: TGTGCCAGCAGCCAAGGTAAAGGCCTCGGGACACCCCTCCACTTT.

The genes are TRBV5-1 and TRBJ2-7; 12 positions agree with TRBD2. V was pared by 8 bases and J by 6 bases, with 6 bases of the junction left unmatched. The length of the CDR3 is 13 residues. CDR1 and CDR2 (germline): SGHRS, YFSETQ. CDR3 nucleotide sequence: TGCGCCAGTGCGACTAGCGGGAGCATCGAGCAGTACTTC. Translation: CASATSGSIEQYF.